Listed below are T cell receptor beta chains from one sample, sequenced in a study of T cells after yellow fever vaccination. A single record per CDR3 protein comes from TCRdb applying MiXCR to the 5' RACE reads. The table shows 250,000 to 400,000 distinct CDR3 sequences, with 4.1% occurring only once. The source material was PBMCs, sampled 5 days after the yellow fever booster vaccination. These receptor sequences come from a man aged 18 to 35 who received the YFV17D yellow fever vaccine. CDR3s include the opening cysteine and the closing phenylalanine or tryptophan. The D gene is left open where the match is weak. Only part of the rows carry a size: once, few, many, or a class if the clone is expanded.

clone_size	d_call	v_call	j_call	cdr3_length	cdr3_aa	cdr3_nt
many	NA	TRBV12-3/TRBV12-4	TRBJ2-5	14	CASSLLSRQETQYF	TGTGCCAGCAGTTTACTTTCCAGACAAGAGACCCAGTACTTC
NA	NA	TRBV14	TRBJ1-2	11	CASSQGGGFTF	TGTGCCAGCAGCCAAGGTGGCGGCTTCACCTTC
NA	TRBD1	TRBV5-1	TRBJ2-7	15	CASSSRDRDSYEQYF	TGCGCCAGCAGCTCCCGGGACAGGGACTCCTACGAGCAGTACTTC
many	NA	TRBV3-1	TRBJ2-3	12	CASSQIATAQYF	TGTGCCAGCAGCCAGATAGCGACCGCGCAGTATTTT
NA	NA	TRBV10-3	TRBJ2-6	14	CAISAFSGANVLTF	TGTGCCATCAGTGCATTCTCTGGGGCCAACGTCCTGACTTTC
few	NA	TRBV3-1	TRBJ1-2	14	CASSQVSGQGGYTF	TGTGCCAGCAGCCAAGTGAGTGGCCAAGGGGGCTACACCTTC
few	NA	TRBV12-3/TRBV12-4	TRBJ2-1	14	CASSLSPNNNEQFF	TGTGCCAGCAGTTTGAGTCCGAACAACAATGAGCAGTTCTTC
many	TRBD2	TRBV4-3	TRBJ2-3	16	CASSPVAGRGADTQYF	TGCGCCAGCAGCCCAGTAGCGGGACGGGGAGCAGATACGCAGTATTTT
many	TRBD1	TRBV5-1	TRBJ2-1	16	CASRVTTGSSYNEQFF	TGCGCCAGCAGGGTTACGACAGGGAGCTCCTACAATGAGCAGTTCTTC
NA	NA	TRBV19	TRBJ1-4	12	CASIGLGGELFF	TGTGCCAGTATCGGCCTGGGAGGGGAACTGTTTTTT
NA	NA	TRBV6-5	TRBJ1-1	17	CASSYSTGWDMNTEAFF	TGTGCCAGCAGTTACTCGACAGGATGGGATATGAACACTGAAGCTTTCTTT
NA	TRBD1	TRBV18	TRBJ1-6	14	CASSPTGVTSPLHF	TGTGCCAGCTCACCGACAGGGGTAACTTCACCCCTCCACTTT
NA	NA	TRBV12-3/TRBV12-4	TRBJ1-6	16	CASSLRGAMFDSPLHF	TGTGCCAGCAGTTTACGGGGGGCTATGTTTGATTCACCCCTCCACTTT
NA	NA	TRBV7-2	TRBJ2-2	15	CASSLARGRTGELFF	TGTGCCAGCAGCTTAGCCAGGGGAAGGACCGGGGAGCTGTTTTTC
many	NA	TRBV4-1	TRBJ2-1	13	CASSQEASASTFF	TGCGCCAGCAGCCAAGAGGCCTCGGCGAGCACGTTCTTC
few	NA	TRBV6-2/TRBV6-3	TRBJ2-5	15	CASSRLTAAQETQYF	TGTGCCAGCAGTCGACTAACAGCGGCCCAAGAGACCCAGTACTTC
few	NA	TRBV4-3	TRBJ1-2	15	CASSQVYRANYGYTF	TGCGCCAGCAGCCAAGTATACAGGGCTAACTATGGCTACACCTTC
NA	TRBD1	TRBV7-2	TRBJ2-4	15	CASSPQTGAKNIQYF	TGTGCCAGCAGCCCCCAGACAGGGGCCAAAAACATTCAGTACTTC
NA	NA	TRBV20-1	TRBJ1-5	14	CSARDPSGGQKQHF	TGCAGTGCTAGAGACCCTTCTGGGGGTCAGAAGCAGCATTTT
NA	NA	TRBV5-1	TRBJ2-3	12	CASRQTGDTQYF	TGCGCCAGCAGACAAACGGGAGATACGCAGTATTTT
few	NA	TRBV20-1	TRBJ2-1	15	CSASIGNSGYNEQFF	TGCAGTGCTAGTATTGGGAATAGCGGATACAATGAGCAGTTCTTC
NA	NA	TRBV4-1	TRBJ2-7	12	CASSQAGYEQYF	TGCGCCAGCAGCCAAGCGGGCTACGAGCAGTACTTC
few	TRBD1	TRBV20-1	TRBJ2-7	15	CSARDWTGGRYEQYF	TGCAGTGCTAGAGATTGGACAGGGGGCAGATACGAGCAGTACTTC
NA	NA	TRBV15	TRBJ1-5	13	CATSRYSNQPQHF	TGTGCCACCAGCCGCTATAGCAATCAGCCCCAGCATTTT
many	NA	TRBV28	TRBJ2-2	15	CASSFRASRTGELFF	TGTGCCAGCAGTTTTAGGGCTAGCCGGACCGGGGAGCTGTTTTTT
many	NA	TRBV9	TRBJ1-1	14	CASTTMTDNTEAFF	TGTGCCAGCACCACCATGACAGATAACACTGAAGCTTTCTTT
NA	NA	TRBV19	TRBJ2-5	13	CATSGLHQETQYF	TGTGCCACCTCCGGACTCCACCAAGAGACCCAGTACTTC
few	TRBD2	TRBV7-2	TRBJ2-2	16	CASSPRIAGNTGELFF	TGTGCCAGCAGCCCTCGTATAGCGGGGAACACCGGGGAGCTGTTTTTT
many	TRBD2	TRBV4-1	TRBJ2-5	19	CASSQDPGRAGRWQETQYF	TGCGCCAGCAGCCAAGATCCGGGCCGAGCGGGACGCTGGCAAGAGACCCAGTACTTC
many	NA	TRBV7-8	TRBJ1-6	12	CASSPEGSPLHF	TGTGCCAGCAGCCCCGAGGGTTCACCCCTCCACTTT
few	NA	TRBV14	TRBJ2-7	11	CASSHTGWEYF	TGTGCCAGCAGCCATACAGGTTGGGAGTACTTC
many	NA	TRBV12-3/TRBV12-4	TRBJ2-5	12	CASTSGYETQYF	TGTGCCAGCACCTCAGGGTACGAGACCCAGTACTTC
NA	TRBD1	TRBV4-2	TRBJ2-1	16	CASSQGDRAAYNEQFF	TGTGCCAGCAGCCAGGGGGACAGGGCAGCCTACAATGAGCAGTTCTTC
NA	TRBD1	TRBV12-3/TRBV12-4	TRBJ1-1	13	CASSSRGRTEAFF	TGTGCCAGCAGTTCCAGGGGGCGGACTGAAGCTTTCTTT
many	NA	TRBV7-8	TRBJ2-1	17	CASSFTTTGRIYNEQFF	TGTGCCAGCAGCTTCACTACGACAGGGAGGATCTACAATGAGCAGTTCTTC
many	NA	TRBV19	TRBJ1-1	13	CASSMSGNTEAFF	TGTGCCAGTAGTATGTCGGGAAACACTGAAGCTTTCTTT
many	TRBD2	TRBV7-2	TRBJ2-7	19	CASSLVPRVAGGPTYEQYF	TGTGCCAGCAGCTTAGTTCCCCGAGTAGCGGGGGGGCCGACCTACGAGCAGTACTTC
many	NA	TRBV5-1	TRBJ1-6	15	CASSLEGITNSPLHF	TGCGCCAGCAGCTTGGAGGGAATTACTAATTCACCCCTCCACTTT
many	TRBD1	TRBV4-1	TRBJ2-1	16	CASSQLRGTGSNEQFF	TGCGCCAGCAGCCAATTAAGGGGGACAGGCAGCAATGAGCAGTTCTTC
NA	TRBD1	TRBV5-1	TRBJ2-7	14	CASSLYGTGDEQYF	TGCGCCAGCAGCCTGTATGGGACAGGGGACGAGCAGTACTTC
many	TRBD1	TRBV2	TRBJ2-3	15	CASGGQGGITDTQYF	TGTGCCAGCGGAGGACAGGGTGGGATAACAGATACGCAGTATTTT
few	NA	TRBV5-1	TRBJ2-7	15	CASSFKGPSSNEQYF	TGCGCCAGCAGCTTTAAGGGCCCATCCAGCAACGAGCAGTACTTC
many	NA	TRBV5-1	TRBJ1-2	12	CASSLGREGYTF	TGCGCCAGCAGCTTGGGACGGGAGGGCTACACCTTC
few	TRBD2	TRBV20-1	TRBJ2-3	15	CSADRTSGSTDTQYF	TGCAGTGCTGACCGTACTAGCGGGAGTACAGATACGCAGTATTTT
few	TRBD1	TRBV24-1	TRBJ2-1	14	CATSDKGQGQEQFF	TGTGCCACCAGTGACAAGGGACAGGGCCAGGAGCAGTTCTTC
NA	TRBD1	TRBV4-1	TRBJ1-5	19	CASSQEPGQGTPGNQPQHF	TGCGCCAGCAGCCAAGAACCGGGACAGGGGACTCCTGGCAATCAGCCCCAGCATTTT
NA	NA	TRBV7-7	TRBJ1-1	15	CASSSTTGDNTEAFF	TGTGCCAGCAGCTCCACGACAGGCGATAACACTGAAGCTTTCTTT
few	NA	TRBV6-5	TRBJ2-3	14	CAAGMSDSTDTQYF	TGTGCCGCAGGGATGTCCGACAGCACAGATACGCAGTATTTT
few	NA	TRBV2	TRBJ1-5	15	CASKESTDSNQPQHF	TGTGCCAGCAAAGAGTCGACCGATAGCAATCAGCCCCAGCATTTT
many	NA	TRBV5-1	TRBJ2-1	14	CASFLQGSYNEQFF	TGCGCCAGCTTCCTCCAGGGCTCCTACAATGAGCAGTTCTTC
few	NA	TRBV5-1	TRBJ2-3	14	CASSLTGFTDTQYF	TGCGCCAGCAGCTTGACGGGCTTTACAGATACGCAGTATTTT
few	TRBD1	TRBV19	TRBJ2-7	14	CASSKTGGFYEQYF	TGTGCCAGCAGCAAAACAGGGGGCTTCTACGAGCAGTACTTC
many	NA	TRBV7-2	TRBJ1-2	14	CASSLYNPIYGYTF	TGTGCCAGCAGCTTATATAATCCTATCTATGGCTACACCTTC
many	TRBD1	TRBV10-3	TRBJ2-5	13	CAIRRDSQETQYF	TGTGCCATCAGGAGGGACAGTCAAGAGACCCAGTACTTC
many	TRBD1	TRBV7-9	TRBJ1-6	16	CASSSGTGGRNSPLHF	TGTGCCAGCAGCTCTGGTACAGGGGGCAGGAATTCACCCCTCCACTTT
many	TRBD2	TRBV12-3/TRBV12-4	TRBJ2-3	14	CASALGGGTDTQYF	TGTGCCAGCGCTCTCGGGGGGGGGACAGATACGCAGTATTTT
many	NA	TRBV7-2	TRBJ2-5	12	CASSSYQGTQYF	TGTGCCAGCAGCTCCTACCAAGGGACCCAGTACTTC
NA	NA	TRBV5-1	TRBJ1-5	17	CASSPLFTGDSNQPQHF	TGCGCCAGCAGCCCCCTCTTCACAGGAGATAGCAATCAGCCCCAGCATTTT
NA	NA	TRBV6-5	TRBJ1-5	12	CASGSDNQPQHF	TGTGCCAGCGGCTCTGACAATCAGCCCCAGCATTTT
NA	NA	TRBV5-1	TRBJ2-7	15	CASSPGTRHAVEQYF	TGCGCCAGCAGCCCCGGGACACGGCACGCTGTCGAGCAGTACTTC